These 8 T cell receptor beta chains came from one sample sequenced in a study of CD8+CD57+ T cells in acquired aplastic anemia. Genomic DNA constituted the template upon which TCR beta VDJ and CDR3 profiling was performed. Via MiXCR, TCRdb re-called the reads, giving one row per CDR3 protein. Here the sample spans hundreds of thousands of distinct CDR3 sequences, around 72% being singletons. The sample taken for sequencing was sorted CD4+, CD8+, or CD8+CD57+ T cells (not recorded which) from PBMCs. These receptors originate from a human donor in good health, serving as a control.

Comment on this clonotype: Germline and junction disagree at one end, which may indicate a read error. The chain links TRBV9 to TRBJ2-1; no definite D call. The V gene's germline CDR1 is SGDLS and CDR2 YYNGEE. The CDR3 is made up of 12 amino acids. CDR3 nucleotide sequence: TGTGCCAGCAGCCCTTTCCAAGACACTGAGGCTTTC. This codes for CASSPFQDTEAF.

The chain is built from TRBV19 and TRBJ2-5; TRBD2 might be the D (7 bases). The CDR3 covers 14 residues. The V and J ends lost 4 bases and 4 bases respectively, with 13 bases between them. Germline V lookup: CDR1 LNHDA, CDR2 SQIVND (reference sequence). The CDR3 spells CASSTRGAAETQYF. The DNA for the CDR3 is TGTGCCAGTAGTACCCGGGGGGCCGCAGAGACCCAGTACTTC.

This rearrangement joins TRBV5-8 to TRBJ1-1; D unresolved. Trimming took 2 bases from V and 5 from J, leaving 13 bases between them. The CDR3 loop spans 14 amino acids. Germline CDR1 reads SGHTS; CDR2 reads YDEGEE. CDR3 nucleotide sequence: TGTGCCAGCAGCTTAAGCCAGGTAGGGACTGAAGCTTTCTTT. The encoded protein is CASSLSQVGTEAFF.

This clonotype was seen only once. The V call is TRBV20-1, the J call TRBJ1-1; a weak D match, TRBD1 (5 bases). Germline-derived CDR1 and CDR2 are DFQATT and SNEGSKA (reference sequence). With 6 bases removed from V and 1 base from J, the gap between germline ends came to 15 bases. CDR3 length: 14 amino acids. The CDR3 spells CSASKRGENTEAFF. The DNA of the CDR3 is TGCAGTGCAAGCAAAAGGGGTGAGAACACTGAAGCTTTCTTT.

This chain links TRBV10-1 with TRBJ1-5; D uncertain. Germline-derived CDR1 and CDR2 are WNHNN and SYGVQD (reference sequence). CDR3 length equals 12 residues. Between the trimmed V and J ends, which lost 5 bases and 1 base, there was a span of 3 bases. The chain's CDR3 is CASSQSNQPQHF. DNA for the CDR3: TGCGCCAGCAGTCAGAGCAATCAGCCCCAGCATTTT.

This clonotype was seen repeatedly, ten times or more. The chain joins TRBV12-3 or TRBV12-4 to TRBJ1-1; D is ambiguous. The CDR3 consists of 12 residues. Trimming cost V 1 base and J 4 bases, with 4 bases left between them. In DNA, the CDR3 is TGTGCCAGCAGTTTAGGACTCACTGAAGCTTTCTTT. It specifies CASSLGLTEAFF.

The genes are TRBV5-1 and TRBJ2-5; TRBD2 agrees at 13 bases. After removal of 5 bases from V and 5 bases from J, the junction contained 12 bases not matched to a gene. Germline V gives CDR1 SGHRS, CDR2 YFSETQ. The CDR3 has 17 amino acids. The CDR3 nucleotides read TGCGCCAGCAGATTCGGGACTAGCGGGGAGGCCTTGGAGACCCAGTACTTC. Translation gives CASRFGTSGEALETQYF.

This clonotype came up many times. The rearrangement joins TRBV2 to TRBJ1-2; D not certain. V lost 4 bases and J 7 bases, leaving 19 bases between the germline ends. The CDR3 is 15 residues long. Germline lookup yields CDR1 SNHLY and CDR2 FYNNEI. The CDR3 sequence is CASSGGQDPSLGYTF. The DNA of the CDR3 is TGTGCCAGCAGTGGCGGGCAGGATCCCTCGCTTGGCTACACCTTC.